A selection of T cell receptor beta chains follows, all from one sample in a study of cytomegalovirus exposure and HLA in healthy donors. Sequencing used immunoSEQ multiplex PCR; TCRdb keeps in-frame clones, though not all of them. Of 250,000 or so clones listed, over 75% are singletons. Specimen: PBMCs. The receptors here all came from a man aged 18 to 29 in good health and CMV-seropositive. Both conserved end residues are part of each CDR3. D genes are given only for firm matches. Rows give clone size only sometimes, using once, few, many, or a class for an expanded clone.

TRBV2	NA	TRBJ2-3	NA	16	TGTGCCAGCAGTCCCTTCGACAAGCTATTCACAGATACGCAGTATTTT	CASSPFDKLFTDTQYF
TRBV4-1	TRBD1	TRBJ2-7	NA	14	TGCGCCAGCAGCCTGTCAGGGGGCGCGGGGGAGCAGTACTTC	CASSLSGGAGEQYF
TRBV27	NA	TRBJ2-3	NA	15	TGTGCCAGCAGTTTGAGGGAGACTGGCACAGATACGCAGTATTTT	CASSLRETGTDTQYF
TRBV28	NA	TRBJ1-5	NA	16	TGTGCCAGCAGCTCTCCTCACTCAGGGAGCAATCAGCCCCAGCATTTT	CASSSPHSGSNQPQHF
TRBV6-5	NA	TRBJ2-6	NA	15	TGTGCCAGCAGTTACACAGGGTCTGGGGCCAACGTCCTGACTTTC	CASSYTGSGANVLTF
TRBV6-5	NA	TRBJ2-3	NA	14	TGTGCCAGCACCCCTCGGATTAGCACAGATACGCAGTATTTT	CASTPRISTDTQYF
TRBV7-3	NA	TRBJ2-2	once	13	TGTGCCAGCAGCTTAGGGAACACCGGGGAGCTGTTTTTT	CASSLGNTGELFF
TRBV13	NA	TRBJ1-3	NA	13	TGTGCCAGCAGCTTAGGACAGGGACACACCATATATTTT	CASSLGQGHTIYF
TRBV6-1	TRBD2	TRBJ2-5	NA	15	TGTGCCAGCAGTGAGACTAGCGGGGTACAAGAGACCCAGTACTTC	CASSETSGVQETQYF
TRBV18	NA	TRBJ2-7	NA	13	TGTGCCAGTAGCCCGGACTATTGGAACGAGCAGTACTTC	CASSPDYWNEQYF
TRBV5-1	TRBD1	TRBJ1-2	NA	15	TGCGCCAGCAGCTCCGCCGGGACAGCATGGGCGGGGATCTTCTTC	CASSSAGTAWAGIFF
TRBV6-5	TRBD1	TRBJ1-1	NA	13	TGTGCCAGCAGGTTTGACAGGGCTAGAGAAGCTTTCTTT	CASRFDRAREAFF
TRBV28	NA	TRBJ2-3	NA	16	TGTGCCAGCAGTCCGCCCTCTCAGTTTAGCACAGATACGCAGTATTTT	CASSPPSQFSTDTQYF
TRBV25-1	NA	TRBJ2-7	NA	16	TGTGCCAGCAGTGAGCCCGGGGCCGGGGTGGCGTACGAGCAGTACTTC	CASSEPGAGVAYEQYF
TRBV7-2	NA	TRBJ2-3	NA	12	TGTGCCAGCAGCCCTTATGCAGATACGCAGTATTTT	CASSPYADTQYF
TRBV6-1	NA	TRBJ2-1	few	17	TGTGCCAGCAGTGTTATTTCGATAGCGGTCGCGACTAATGAGCAGTTCTTC	CASSVISIAVATNEQFF